These T cell receptor beta chains were read from a single sample in a study of lymphopenia after photon versus proton radiotherapy. Generated by immunoSEQ multiplex PCR, the TCRdb table keeps only in-frame clones and is missing some. The sample holds 67,000 or so clones, about 89% seen once. The sample was peripheral blood, taken from a patient treated with proton-based radiotherapy. These receptors originate from an elderly man with esophageal cancer. The CDR3 runs from the conserved cysteine through the conserved F or W. The D gene is left open where the match is weak.

d_gene,v_gene,j_gene,CDR3aa
TRBD1,TRBV14,TRBJ1-1,CASSPGGRRGRGTEAFF
NA,TRBV6-6,TRBJ1-5,CASSYSPGSSNQPQHF
TRBD2,TRBV27,TRBJ2-1,CASSLFGTSGRGNNEQFF
NA,TRBV6-5,TRBJ2-7,CASRSPGTYEQYF
NA,TRBV9,TRBJ2-2,CASSARWEVMNTGELFF
TRBD1,TRBV28,TRBJ1-2,CASSPGTALYGYTF
TRBD1,TRBV9,TRBJ2-2,CASSVGQGDTGELFF
NA,TRBV29-1,TRBJ2-2,CSVEGTGELFF
TRBD1,TRBV4-2,TRBJ2-5,CASRQGQETQYF
NA,TRBV7-2,TRBJ1-5,CASTTRVGTNQPQHF
NA,TRBV5-4,TRBJ1-2,CASSLGGSARVYGYTF
NA,TRBV7-2,TRBJ1-1,CASSPHMNTEAFF
NA,TRBV5-1,TRBJ1-1,CASSLTRPGRMNTEAFF
TRBD1,TRBV5-1,TRBJ1-3,CASSQGTGERNTIYF
NA,TRBV5-1,TRBJ1-1,CASSLGSAGEAFF